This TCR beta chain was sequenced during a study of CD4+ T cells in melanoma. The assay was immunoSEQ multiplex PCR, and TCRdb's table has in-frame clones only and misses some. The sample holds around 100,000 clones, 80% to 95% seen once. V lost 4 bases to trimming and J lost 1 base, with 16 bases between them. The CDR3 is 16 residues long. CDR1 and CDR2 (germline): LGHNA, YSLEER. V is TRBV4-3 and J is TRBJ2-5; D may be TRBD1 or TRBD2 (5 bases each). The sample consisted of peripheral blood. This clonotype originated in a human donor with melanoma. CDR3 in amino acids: CASSPFLGGGQETQYF. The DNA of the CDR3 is TGCGCCAGCAGCCCCTTCCTGGGTGGGGGCCAAGAGACCCAGTACTTC.